Below are 15 T cell receptor beta chains sequenced from a single sample in a study of OX40 agonist ivuxolimab in advanced cancers. Libraries were prepared by immunoSEQ multiplex PCR; TCRdb keeps only in-frame clonotypes and omits some of them. The table includes about 36,000 clones, around 84% detected once. The sequenced sample was CD4+ or CD8+ T cells sorted from blood, obtained in a trial of the OX40 agonist ivuxolimab. All receptors derive from an adult with an advanced solid tumor such as melanoma, head and neck, liver or kidney cancer.

The J gene is TRBJ2-1, the V gene TRBV5-1; 11 nucleotides match TRBD2. Germline CDR1 SGHRS, CDR2 YFSETQ. Losses at the gene ends were 0 bases for V and 5 bases for J; bases not matched to a gene: 4. The CDR3 has 16 amino acids. The CDR3 sequence: CASSLVSGGADNEQFF. CDR3 DNA sequence: TGCGCCAGCAGCTTGGTTAGCGGGGGGGCCGACAATGAGCAGTTCTTC.

The gene calls are TRBV19 and TRBJ1-5, with a tentative D call TRBD1 (5 bases). CDR3 size: 14 residues. Germline V gene sequence: CDR1 LNHDA, CDR2 SQIVND (reference sequence). V was cut by 7 bases and J by 2 bases, with 12 bases left in between. CDR3 sequence reads: CASTLTGRNQPQHF. The CDR3 bases are TGTGCCAGTACCCTTACAGGCCGCAATCAGCCCCAGCATTTT.

The chain employs TRBV6-1 and TRBJ2-7, with no clear D. Trimming stripped 11 bases from V and 3 bases from J, with 17 bases between. The CDR3 is 13 amino acids. CDR1 and CDR2 (germline): MNHNS, SASEGT. DNA of the CDR3: TGTGCCGTACCCCGAGACGGATACTACGAGCAGTACTTC. Encoded protein: CAVPRDGYYEQYF.

The chain combines TRBV19 with TRBJ2-2; 8 nucleotides match TRBD1. The germline gives CDR1 LNHDA, CDR2 SQIVND (reference sequence). This CDR3 contains 14 residues. V lost 6 bases to trimming and J lost 5 bases; unmatched junction nucleotides: 5. CDR3 in amino acids: CASRPGQVTGELFF. CDR3 sequence (DNA): TGTGCCAGTAGACCGGGACAGGTGACCGGGGAGCTGTTTTTT.

The chain recombines TRBV5-4 with TRBJ1-3; 8 bases fit TRBD1. In germline, CDR1 is SGHNT, CDR2 YYREEE (reference sequence). Unmatched junction bases numbered 4, after V lost 4 bases and J lost 1 base. This CDR3 spans 15 amino acids. The CDR3 sequence: CASSMDRASGNTIYF. The DNA for the CDR3 is TGTGCCAGCAGCATGGACAGGGCGTCTGGAAACACCATATATTTT.

The V gene is TRBV5-4, the J gene TRBJ2-2, with 9 bases fitting TRBD2. CDR1 SGHNT and CDR2 YYREEE come from the germline V gene (reference sequence). The CDR3 runs to 15 residues. V lost 3 bases to trimming and J lost 3 bases; unmatched junction nucleotides: 3. CDR3 residues: CASSWGLAYTGELFF. Written as DNA, the CDR3 is TGTGCCAGCAGCTGGGGACTAGCTTACACCGGGGAGCTGTTTTTT.

This clone was observed a single time. The chain is built from TRBV28 and TRBJ1-5; D remains unclear. CDR3 length: 11 amino acids. Germline-derived CDR1 and CDR2 are MDHEN and SYDVKM. With 9 bases removed from V and 9 bases from J, the gap between germline ends came to 12 bases. As DNA, the CDR3 is TGTGCCAGTGGGGATGGTGGGCCCCAGCATTTT. Translating it yields CASGDGGPQHF.

This clone appeared a few times. The chain is built from TRBV5-1 and TRBJ2-4; 9 nucleotides line up with TRBD2. Germline CDR1 reads SGHRS; CDR2 reads YFSETQ. The V gene end was trimmed by 4 bases and the J gene end by 9 bases; junction bases not matched to a gene: 8. The length of the CDR3 is 14 residues. CDR3 protein: CASSPSGGLVIQYF. In nucleotides, the CDR3 is TGCGCCAGCAGCCCAAGCGGGGGGCTGGTCATTCAGTACTTC.

In this sample, this clone turned up a few times. The rearrangement uses TRBV19 and TRBJ1-1; weak D call: TRBD1 (6 bases). CDR1 and CDR2 (germline): LNHDA, SQIVND (reference sequence). Trimming shortened V by 5 bases and J by 3 bases, and 16 bases separated the two germline ends. The CDR3 has 15 amino acids. CDR3 amino acids: CASSGAGGRDTEAFF. The CDR3 nucleotides are TGTGCCAGTAGTGGAGCCGGGGGCAGGGACACTGAAGCTTTCTTT.

The chain carries TRBV6-5 and TRBJ1-4, with D perhaps matching TRBD1 (6 bases). Trimming shortened V by 5 bases and J by 3 bases, and 13 bases separated the two germline ends. This CDR3 is 15 amino acids long. CDR1 is MNHEY, CDR2 SVGAGI, per germline. The CDR3 DNA reads TGTGCCAGCAGTCCCCCCGGGGGCCCTAATGAAAAACTGTTTTTT. Translated: CASSPPGGPNEKLFF.

This chain joins TRBV28 and TRBJ2-3; D assignment may be TRBD1 or TRBD2 (6 bases each). This CDR3 comprises 15 residues. Germline V lookup: CDR1 MDHEN, CDR2 SYDVKM. V lost 6 bases and J lost 3, with 16 bases in between. CDR3 region: CASRQQGGGTDTQYF. The CDR3 bases are TGTGCCAGCAGGCAACAGGGAGGAGGGACAGATACGCAGTATTTT.

CDR3 sequence reads: CASSGSSYNEQFF. CDR3 bases: TGTGCCAGTAGCGGGAGCTCCTACAATGAGCAGTTCTTC. V usage is TRBV19 and J usage is TRBJ2-1; D might be TRBD2 (6 bases). V lost 6 bases to trimming and J lost 0 bases, with 6 bases between them. Germline CDR1 is LNHDA and CDR2 is SQIVND (reference sequence). The CDR3 runs 13 residues.

The chain joins TRBV6-6 to TRBJ1-2; no definite D call. The CDR3 contains 13 residues. The germline V and J ends were trimmed by 4 bases and 4 bases, with 10 bases remaining between them. The V gene's germline CDR1 is MNHNY and CDR2 SVGAGI (reference sequence). For the CDR3, the DNA is TGTGCCAGCAGTTCCTCGGTGGGCTATGGCTACACCTTC. It translates to CASSSSVGYGYTF.

The chain links TRBV9 to TRBJ2-2, with 7 bases matching TRBD2. V shed 4 bases, J shed 4 bases, and the junction held 4 bases outside the gene matches. The CDR3 runs to 14 residues. The germline CDR1 and CDR2 sequences are SGDLS and YYNGEE. CDR3 nucleotides: TGTGCCAGCAGCAAGCCGGGAGGCACCGGGGAGCTGTTTTTT. Amino acid sequence: CASSKPGGTGELFF.

The CDR3 loop is CASRSDRRAYNEQFF. The CDR3 DNA reads as TGTGCCAGCAGATCCGACAGGAGAGCCTACAATGAGCAGTTCTTC. The V call is TRBV6-1, the J call TRBJ2-1; TRBD1 might be the D (6 bases). The CDR3 has 15 amino acids. CDR1 is MNHNS, CDR2 SASEGT, per germline. V lost 6 bases and J lost 2, with 14 bases in between.